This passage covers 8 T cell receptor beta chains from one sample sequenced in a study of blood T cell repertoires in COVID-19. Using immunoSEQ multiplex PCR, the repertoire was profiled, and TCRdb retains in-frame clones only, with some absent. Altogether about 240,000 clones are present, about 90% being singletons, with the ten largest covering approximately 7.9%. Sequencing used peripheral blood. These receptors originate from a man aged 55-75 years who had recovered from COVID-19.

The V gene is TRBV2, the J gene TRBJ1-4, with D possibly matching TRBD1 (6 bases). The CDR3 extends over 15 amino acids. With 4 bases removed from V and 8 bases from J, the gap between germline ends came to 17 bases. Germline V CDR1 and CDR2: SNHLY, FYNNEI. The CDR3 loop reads CASSALTGLNEKLFF. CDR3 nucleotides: TGTGCCAGCAGTGCCCTAACAGGGTTGAACGAAAAACTGTTTTTT.

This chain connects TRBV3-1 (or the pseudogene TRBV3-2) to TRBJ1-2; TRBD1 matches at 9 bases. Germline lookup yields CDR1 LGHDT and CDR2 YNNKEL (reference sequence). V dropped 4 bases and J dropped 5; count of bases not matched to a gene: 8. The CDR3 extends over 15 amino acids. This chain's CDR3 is CASSPGTGIGYGYTF. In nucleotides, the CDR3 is TGTGCCAGCAGCCCCGGGACAGGGATTGGGTATGGCTACACCTTC.

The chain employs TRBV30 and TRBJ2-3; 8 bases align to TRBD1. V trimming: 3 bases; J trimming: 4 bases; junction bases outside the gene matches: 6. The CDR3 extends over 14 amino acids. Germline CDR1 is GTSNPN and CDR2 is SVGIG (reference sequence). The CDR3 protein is CAWSGQGGADTQYF. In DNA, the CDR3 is TGTGCCTGGAGCGGACAGGGAGGTGCAGATACGCAGTATTTT.

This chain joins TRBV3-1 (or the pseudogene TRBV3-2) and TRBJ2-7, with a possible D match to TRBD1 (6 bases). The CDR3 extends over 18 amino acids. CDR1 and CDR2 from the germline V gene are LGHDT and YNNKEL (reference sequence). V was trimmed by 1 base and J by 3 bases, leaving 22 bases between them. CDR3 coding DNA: TGTGCCAGCAGCCAAGGTCCGCGAGGGCAGGGGACATTCTACGAGCAGTACGTC. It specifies CASSQGPRGQGTFYEQYV.

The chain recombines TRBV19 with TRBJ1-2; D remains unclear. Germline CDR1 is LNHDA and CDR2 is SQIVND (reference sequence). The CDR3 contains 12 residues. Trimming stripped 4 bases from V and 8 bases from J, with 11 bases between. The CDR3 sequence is CASSTAGGGYTF. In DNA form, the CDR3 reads TGTGCCAGTAGTACCGCGGGTGGGGGCTACACCTTC.

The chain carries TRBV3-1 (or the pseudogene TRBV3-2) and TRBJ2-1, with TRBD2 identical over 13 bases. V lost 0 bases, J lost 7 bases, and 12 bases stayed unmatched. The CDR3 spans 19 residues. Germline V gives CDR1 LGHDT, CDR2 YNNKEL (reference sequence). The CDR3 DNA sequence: TGTGCCAGCAGCCAAGAGGCCTTTTCGGGACTAGCGGGGAGGAATGAGCAGTTCTTC. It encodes CASSQEAFSGLAGRNEQFF.

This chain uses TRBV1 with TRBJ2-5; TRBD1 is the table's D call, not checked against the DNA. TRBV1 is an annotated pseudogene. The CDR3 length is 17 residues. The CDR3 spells CTSSKTGSLCGQETQYF. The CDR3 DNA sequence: TGCACCAGCAGCAAGACAGGGAGCCTCTGTGGACAAGAGACCCAGTACTTC.

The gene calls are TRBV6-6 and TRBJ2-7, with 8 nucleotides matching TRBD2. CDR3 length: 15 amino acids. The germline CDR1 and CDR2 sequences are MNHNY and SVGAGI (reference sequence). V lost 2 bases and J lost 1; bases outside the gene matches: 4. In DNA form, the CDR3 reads TGTGCCAGCAGTTACCGCGGGGGGAGTTCCTACGAGCAGTACGTC. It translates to CASSYRGGSSYEQYV.